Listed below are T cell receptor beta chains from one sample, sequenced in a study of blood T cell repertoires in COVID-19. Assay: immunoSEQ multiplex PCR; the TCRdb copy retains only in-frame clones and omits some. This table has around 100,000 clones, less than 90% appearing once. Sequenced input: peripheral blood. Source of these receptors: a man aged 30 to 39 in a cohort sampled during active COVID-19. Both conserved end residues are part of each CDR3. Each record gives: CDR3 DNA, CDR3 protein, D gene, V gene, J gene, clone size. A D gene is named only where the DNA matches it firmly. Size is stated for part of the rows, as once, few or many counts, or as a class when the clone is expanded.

TGTGCCAGCAGCAAAGTTGCGACAGCCAACCGTTCGAACTATGGCTACACCTTC	CASSKVATANRSNYGYTF	-	TRBV21-1	TRBJ1-2	-
TGTGCCAGCAGTCGACAGGGGGCTTATGGCTACACCTTC	CASSRQGAYGYTF	TRBD1	TRBV7-9	TRBJ1-2	-
TGCGCCAGCAGCCAAGATAGACAGGGCTTCGCACCCCGAAAACTGTTTTTT	CASSQDRQGFAPRKLFF	TRBD1	TRBV4-1	TRBJ1-4	-
TGTGCCAGCAGCTCCGCCCGGGTCCAAGAGACCCAGTACTTC	CASSSARVQETQYF	-	TRBV5-4	TRBJ2-5	-
TGTGCCAGCAGCGTCTACCTAGCTTCCCCGGGCTACGAGCAGTACTTC	CASSVYLASPGYEQYF	-	TRBV13	TRBJ2-7	-
TGCAGCGTCCAACAGGGGGACACTGAAGCTTTCTTT	CSVQQGDTEAFF	TRBD1	TRBV29-1	TRBJ1-1	-
TGTGCCAGCTCACTCCTACCGGGACAGGGGGCCTACGAGCAGTACTTC	CASSLLPGQGAYEQYF	TRBD1	TRBV18	TRBJ2-7	-
TGTGCCAGCAGTCCCCACCCTCCACAGGGGGCGGGTGGCTACACCTTC	CASSPHPPQGAGGYTF	TRBD1	TRBV27	TRBJ1-2	once
TGTGCCAGCAGCCGGACGGCAGGGAATCGGGCCCAGCATTTT	CASSRTAGNRAQHF	-	TRBV6-5	TRBJ1-5	-
TGTGCCAGCAGCTTAGCGTGGTCAGGCACAGATACGCAGTATTTT	CASSLAWSGTDTQYF	-	TRBV7-6	TRBJ2-3	-
TGTGCCAGCAGCTATTATGCGGGGGATAACACAGATACGCAGTATTTT	CASSYYAGDNTDTQYF	TRBD2	TRBV5-6	TRBJ2-3	-
TGTGCCAGCAGCAGAATTTCCAGAAAAGCTAGCGGGGGGGATTACGAGCAGTACTTC	CASSRISRKASGGDYEQYF	TRBD2	TRBV7-8	TRBJ2-7	once
TGTGCCAGCAGCTTAGATCGTTCGAGGTTCGGGACCTACGAGCAGTACTTC	CASSLDRSRFGTYEQYF	-	TRBV11-2	TRBJ2-7	-
TGTGCCAGCAGCTTGACAGGGGAGTTAAACACTGAAGCTTTCTTT	CASSLTGELNTEAFF	TRBD1	TRBV7-2	TRBJ1-1	-
TGTGCCAGCAGCTTCTTAGTGTTCTACGAGCAGTACTTC	CASSFLVFYEQYF	-	TRBV11-2	TRBJ2-7	few
TGTGCCAGCAGTGGGTACAGATCTGAAGCTTTCTTT	CASSGYRSEAFF	-	TRBV25-1	TRBJ1-1	-
TGTGCCAGCAGCGGGAACAGGGTCTTGGCCTACGAGCAGTACTTC	CASSGNRVLAYEQYF	-	TRBV11-2	TRBJ2-7	few
TGTGCCAGCAGCTTAGGGGGACTAGCGGACGAGCAGTACTTC	CASSLGGLADEQYF	TRBD2	TRBV7-2	TRBJ2-7	once
TGTGCCAGCAGTTTACCCCAGTTTGGCTACACCTTC	CASSLPQFGYTF	-	TRBV28	TRBJ1-2	-
TGTGCCAGCAGTCCTCAGGGGGATGAGCAGTTCTTC	CASSPQGDEQFF	TRBD1	TRBV6-6	TRBJ2-1	-
TGTGCCAGCAGCTTCCTAGCGGGGGGGCCTACAGATACGCAGTATTTT	CASSFLAGGPTDTQYF	TRBD2	TRBV7-6	TRBJ2-3	-
TGTGCCAGCAGCTTGGCCGTAGGGGCAAGGTGGGGCTACACCTTC	CASSLAVGARWGYTF	-	TRBV5-6	TRBJ1-2	-
TGCGCCAGCAACCCTCGAGGACAGGGTTATACCGGGGAGCTGTTTTTT	CASNPRGQGYTGELFF	TRBD1	TRBV5-1	TRBJ2-2	-
TGTGCCAGCAGCTTAGCCCCGGGACTAGTTCATTCCGAGCAGTACTTC	CASSLAPGLVHSEQYF	TRBD2	TRBV7-2	TRBJ2-7	-
TGTGCCAGCTCACCTGCCGGACGGGAAAATTCACCCCTCCACTTT	CASSPAGRENSPLHF	-	TRBV18	TRBJ1-6	-
TGTGCCAGCAGCTTAGTGCTAGCAGATCCCGGGGAGCTGTTTTTT	CASSLVLADPGELFF	-	TRBV11-2	TRBJ2-2	-
TGCGCCAGCAGCCGAGAAGGACAGGGCCCTGAAAAACTGTTTTTT	CASSREGQGPEKLFF	TRBD1	TRBV4-3	TRBJ1-4	-
TGTGCCAGCAGCGCCTTCATCGGACTGGGGAATGAGCAGTTCTTC	CASSAFIGLGNEQFF	-	TRBV9	TRBJ2-1	-
TGTGCCAGCAGTTTGAATACCGGCGGGATCTCTGGAAACACCATATATTTT	CASSLNTGGISGNTIYF	-	TRBV28	TRBJ1-3	-
TGTGCCAGTAGCACACAGGGTTGGGGTAGCAATCAGCCCCAGCATTTT	CASSTQGWGSNQPQHF	-	TRBV19	TRBJ1-5	-
TGTGCCAGCAACCTAGCTGGTGCTAAAGAGACCCAGTACTTC	CASNLAGAKETQYF	-	TRBV2	TRBJ2-5	-
TGTGCCAGCAGTGGGGACAGGCTCACAGATACGCAGTATTTT	CASSGDRLTDTQYF	TRBD1	TRBV25-1	TRBJ2-3	-
TGTGCCTGGAGTCGACTAGCGGGGGGGGACACCGGGGAGCTGTTTTTT	CAWSRLAGGDTGELFF	TRBD2	TRBV30	TRBJ2-2	-
TGTGCCAGCAGTCTGGGACAGGGGTATCAGCCCCAGCATTTT	CASSLGQGYQPQHF	TRBD1	TRBV28	TRBJ1-5	-
TGTGCCAGCAGTGGGGGTCCAGGGCGGGGTACTGAAGCTTTCTTT	CASSGGPGRGTEAFF	-	TRBV2	TRBJ1-1	few
TGTGCCACCAGTGATTCCGGAAGGGGGCGGACCGGGGAGCTGTTTTTT	CATSDSGRGRTGELFF	TRBD1	TRBV24-1	TRBJ2-2	-
TGTGCCAGCAGCGTAGCTGACCGGGGGGGCACAGATACGCAGTATTTT	CASSVADRGGTDTQYF	TRBD2	TRBV9	TRBJ2-3	-
TGTGCCAGCAGCCTACAGGGGGCTGGGGGTGGCTACACCTTC	CASSLQGAGGGYTF	TRBD1	TRBV7-9	TRBJ1-2	-
TGTGCCACCAGCAGAGATTGGGGACAGGGTTCCCACGAGCAGTACTTC	CATSRDWGQGSHEQYF	TRBD1	TRBV15	TRBJ2-7	-
TGTGCCAGCAGTTTAAGGGGGAATGAGCAGTTCTTC	CASSLRGNEQFF	-	TRBV12-3/TRBV12-4	TRBJ2-1	many
TGCGCCAGCAGCTTGAGGCGGGGGGGCCTTTCCGGGGCCAACGTCCTGACTTTC	CASSLRRGGLSGANVLTF	TRBD2	TRBV5-1	TRBJ2-6	-
TGTGCCAGCAGTTATTATCCGCTTGAGGGCGGGGAGCTGTTTTTT	CASSYYPLEGGELFF	-	TRBV6-5	TRBJ2-2	-
TGTGCCAGCAGCTTACGTTTGGGGAGCTCCTATAATTCACCCCTCCACTTT	CASSLRLGSSYNSPLHF	-	TRBV7-2	TRBJ1-6	-
TGTGCCAGCAGCCTCCAACCGGGACAGGGGACCTACGAGCAGTACTTC	CASSLQPGQGTYEQYF	TRBD1	TRBV7-8	TRBJ2-7	-
TGTGCCAGCTCACCCCCAGGGGAGACCCAGTACTTC	CASSPPGETQYF	-	TRBV18	TRBJ2-5	-